The sequence of this T cell receptor (beta chain) was determined in a study of cytomegalovirus exposure and HLA in healthy donors. Study context: Falling in the Caucasian-associated ancestry cluster were approximately 86% of under 500 genotyped donors. General study results and limits: Highly shared sequence variants in one cluster were likely a sequencing artifact. Later analysis suggested links between common viral pathogens and several top significant clusters.

The CDR3 has 14 amino acids. CDR1 and CDR2 from the germline V gene are SNHLY and FYNNEI. Trimming removed 4 bases at V and 3 bases at J, with 12 bases between. 60 Vbeta and 13 Jbeta primers were used in PCR. Assay: immunoSEQ multiplex PCR; the TCRdb copy retains only in-frame clones and omits some. The sample includes more than 100,000 clones, about 70% of them seen just once. Concerning this clone itself: The antigen remains unidentified.

V and J are TRBV2 and TRBJ1-1; the D gene is possibly TRBD1 (5 bases). This sequence was found in a woman in her thirties or forties in good health and CMV-seronegative. The sequencing input was PBMCs. The DNA for the CDR3 is TGTGCCAGCAGTGCCGGGCGGGGGTACACTGAAGCTTTCTTT. Protein product: CASSAGRGYTEAFF.